These 16 T cell receptor beta chains came from one sample sequenced in a study of OX40 agonist ivuxolimab in advanced cancers. Produced via immunoSEQ multiplex PCR; TCRdb's table is partial and in-frame only. The data show roughly 23,000 clones, with over 70% seen just once and about 36% held by the top ten. The input for sequencing was CD4+ or CD8+ T cells sorted from blood, taken in a trial of the OX40 agonist ivuxolimab. Every receptor here comes from an adult with an advanced solid tumor such as melanoma, head and neck, liver or kidney cancer.

The chain carries TRBV6-6 and TRBJ1-6; D remains ambiguous. Germline V gene lookup returns CDR1 MNHNY and CDR2 SVGAGI (reference sequence). This CDR3 contains 13 residues. The ends were cut back, 5 bases at V and 0 bases at J, with 2 bases in the middle. CDR3 nucleotides: TGTGCCAGCAGTCGCTCCTATAATTCACCCCTCCACTTT. This encodes CASSRSYNSPLHF.

The genes are TRBV7-9 and TRBJ2-2; no clear D gene. CDR1 and CDR2 (germline): SEHNR, FQNEAQ (reference sequence). V was clipped by 6 bases and J by 3 bases, with 8 bases between them. This CDR3 contains 13 residues. The CDR3 nucleotides are TGTGCCAGCAGGGCGTGGGACACCGGGGAGCTGTTTTTT. Its translation is CASRAWDTGELFF.

This clone is medium-sized by share. The V call is TRBV9, the J call TRBJ2-5; the D gene is possibly TRBD1 (7 bases). Germline V lookup: CDR1 SGDLS, CDR2 YYNGEE. The CDR3 sequence is 14 residues long. V gave up 4 bases and J gave up 5 bases, with 15 bases separating them. The CDR3 DNA reads TGTGCCAGCAGCCCTACAGGGGCGGGGGAGACCCAGTACTTC. Amino acids: CASSPTGAGETQYF. Using reference TRBV9 and TRBJ2-5 for the parts outside the CDR3, the full variable domain is DSGVTQTPKHLITATGQRVTLRCSPRSGDLSVYWYQQSLDQGLQFLIQYYNGEERAKGNILERFSAQQFPDLHSELNLSSLELGDSALYFCASSPTGAGETQYFGPGTRLLVL.

The V and J genes are TRBV19 and TRBJ1-1; 8 positions agree with TRBD1. Unmatched junction bases numbered 8, after V lost 5 bases and J lost 3 bases. Germline V lookup: CDR1 LNHDA, CDR2 SQIVND (reference sequence). The CDR3 is 15 residues long. The CDR3: CASSPDREGYTEAFF. Written as DNA, the CDR3 is TGTGCCAGTAGTCCGGACAGGGAGGGATACACTGAAGCTTTCTTT. Full variable domain (remainder filled in from reference TRBV19 and TRBJ1-1): DGGITQSPKYLFRKEGQNVTLSCEQNLNHDAMYWYRQDPGQGLRLIYYSQIVNDFQKGDIAEGYSVSREKKESFPLTVTSAQKNPTAFYLCASSPDREGYTEAFFGQGTRLTVV.

The gene calls are TRBV4-1 and TRBJ1-2; D not certain. CDR3 length: 15 residues. Germline-derived CDR1 and CDR2 are MGHRA and YSYEKL. V lost 3 bases and J lost 6, with 17 bases in between. CDR3 region: CASSQEPAPGDGYTF. The CDR3, as DNA: TGCGCCAGCAGCCAGGAACCCGCGCCGGGAGATGGCTACACCTTC.

J is TRBJ2-3 and V is TRBV27, with 11 bases lining up with TRBD2. The ends lost 5 bases at V and 1 base at J; junction bases unmatched: 5. This CDR3 spans 16 amino acids. CDR1 is MNHEY, CDR2 SMNVEV, per germline (reference sequence). CDR3 bases: TGTGCCAGCAGTCCCATACTAGCGGGGGGCACAGATACGCAGTATTTT. This gives the protein CASSPILAGGTDTQYF.

This clone has just one count. The chain has TRBV10-3 and TRBJ2-7, with 7 bases identical to TRBD1. V shed 3 bases and J 6 bases; nucleotides not matched to a gene: 5. From germline, CDR1 is ENHRY and CDR2 SYGVKD. The CDR3 is made up of 13 amino acids. The CDR3 coding sequence is TGTGCCATCAGTGACAAGGGGGCGCGCGAGCAGTACTTC. Translating it yields CAISDKGAREQYF.

CDR3 protein: CASSQYSGQGFSSGANVLTF. The CDR3 bases are TGCGCCAGCAGCCAATACTCGGGACAGGGTTTTAGCTCTGGGGCCAACGTCCTGACTTTC. This rearrangement joins TRBV4-3 to TRBJ2-6; TRBD1 aligns across 9 bases. CDR1 LGHNA and CDR2 YSLEER come from the germline V gene. This CDR3 region has 20 residues. V was pared by 2 bases and J by 0 bases, with 11 bases of the junction left unmatched.

The chain has TRBV11-2 and TRBJ2-7; a weak D match, TRBD2 (6 bases). This CDR3 comprises 13 residues. CDR1 is SGHAT and CDR2 is FQNNGV in the germline V gene. Trimming cost V 5 bases and J 1 base, with 9 bases left between them. The CDR3 region is CASSQGTSYEQYF. CDR3 in DNA: TGTGCCAGCAGCCAAGGGACTTCCTACGAGCAGTACTTC.

This clone was seen only once. The chain links TRBV10-2 to TRBJ2-1; 7 bases align to TRBD1. Per the germline V gene, CDR1 is WSHSY and CDR2 is SAAADI. The CDR3 consists of 13 residues. V was pared by 0 bases and J by 12 bases, with 5 bases of the junction left unmatched. CDR3 region: CASSESGTVMQFF. The CDR3 coding sequence is TGCGCCAGCAGTGAGTCCGGGACAGTTATGCAGTTCTTC.

Within the sample, this clone is medium-sized (0.01 to 0.1%). The rearrangement uses TRBV9 and TRBJ2-1, with 11 bases lining up with TRBD2. In germline, CDR1 is SGDLS, CDR2 YYNGEE. This CDR3 has 15 amino acids. The V segment lost 0 bases and the J segment 7 bases; nucleotides outside the gene matches: 3. The CDR3: CASSVGSSGRNEQFF. As DNA, the CDR3 is TGTGCCAGCAGCGTAGGATCTAGCGGGAGGAATGAGCAGTTCTTC.

The gene calls are TRBV9 and TRBJ2-3; 9 nucleotides match TRBD1. The germline CDR1 and CDR2 sequences are SGDLS and YYNGEE. The junction had 8 bases not matched to a gene; V was cut back by 1 base and J by 2 bases. CDR3 size: 17 residues. CDR3 bases: TGTGCCAGCAGCGTAACTGGACAGGGGCGGGACACAGATACGCAGTATTTT. Its protein product is CASSVTGQGRDTDTQYF.

The chain employs TRBV18 and TRBJ2-5, with TRBD1 identical over 7 bases. V shed 5 bases, J shed 3 bases, and the junction held 9 bases outside the gene matches. The germline V gene has CDR1 KGHSH and CDR2 LQKENI. The CDR3 loop spans 15 amino acids. CDR3 loop: CASSSDRAREETQYF. The CDR3 DNA reads as TGTGCCAGCTCATCCGACAGGGCGAGAGAAGAGACCCAGTACTTC. Combining the CDR3 with reference TRBV18 and TRBJ2-5 gives the whole variable domain NAGVMQNPRHLVRRRGQEARLRCSPMKGHSHVYWYRQLPEEGLKFMVYLQKENIIDESGMPKERFSAEFPKEGPSILRIQQVVRGDSAAYFCASSSDRAREETQYFGPGTRLLVL.

V is TRBV6-1 and J is TRBJ2-3; maybe TRBD2 (5 bases). The CDR3 has 10 residues. CDR1 and CDR2 (germline): MNHNS, SASEGT. CDR3: CCSRADTQYF. The CDR3 bases are TGTTGCTCGCGGGCAGATACGCAGTATTTT.

The rearrangement uses TRBV27 and TRBJ2-7; TRBD1 aligns across 7 bases. The CDR3 is 14 residues long. V lost 3 bases to trimming and J lost 2 bases; unmatched junction nucleotides: 4. Germline V gene lookup returns CDR1 MNHEY and CDR2 SMNVEV (reference sequence). CDR3 protein: CASSLGQGAYEQYF. The CDR3 DNA sequence: TGTGCCAGCAGTTTGGGGCAGGGGGCCTACGAGCAGTACTTC.

V is TRBV2 and J is TRBJ1-1, with no clear D. Germline V CDR1 and CDR2: SNHLY, FYNNEI. Trimming removed 1 base from V and 3 bases from J, with 9 bases in between. There are 14 residues in the CDR3. In DNA, the CDR3 is TGTGCCAGCAGTGAAGGTATGCGGGACACTGAAGCTTTCTTT. Its protein product is CASSEGMRDTEAFF.